Reported below is one T cell receptor beta chain. Using its own MiXCR run on the 5' RACE reads, TCRdb lists one record per CDR3 protein. The sample contains 470,000 or so distinct CDR3 sequences, about 23% of which appear only once. This sample is part of a study of T-cell memory formation after mild COVID-19. Sequencing was carried out using PBMCs or a T cell subset sorted from them (not recorded which). The TCR was taken from an adult woman who had mild COVID-19 (a few samples of this study predate the infection). Cell type and time point are not known.

CDR3 nucleotide sequence: TGTGCCAGCAGCCAAACTCTGGGGGACTCACCCCTCCACTTT. Its translation is CASSQTLGDSPLHF. The chain couples TRBV4-2 to TRBJ1-6, with a possible D match to TRBD1 (5 bases). V gave up 2 bases and J gave up 10 bases, with 12 bases separating them. This CDR3 has 14 amino acids. The V gene's germline CDR1 is LGHNA and CDR2 YNFKEQ.